This TCR beta chain stems from a study of T cell responses to AZD1222 COVID-19 vaccine. Whole-study results and caveats: Most donors were white British and more were female, and clonal diversity was possibly underestimated. Just a handful of people given AZD1222 tested seropositive at baseline. Spike-specific TCRs gained breadth and depth after people received two AZD1222 doses.

As to this clone: Its specificity is not known.

Repertoires were generated with immunoSEQ multiplex PCR, while TCRdb's copy carries only in-frame clones and drops some. There are more than 150,000 clones in the sample; approximately 87% occur only once, and under 3.5% lies in the top ten. Germline V lookup: CDR1 ENHRY, CDR2 SYGVKD. This CDR3 is built from 13 residues. V was pared by 7 bases and J by 7 bases, with 14 bases between. The receptor comes from an adult in good health. This chain uses TRBV10-3 with TRBJ1-5; D perhaps matches TRBD1 (6 bases). The material sequenced was peripheral blood, taken on day 0 of MenACWY control vaccination. The CDR3 coding sequence is TGTGCCATCACACAGGGCGCGGGGCAGCCCCAGCATTTT. This codes for CAITQGAGQPQHF.